The source of this TCR beta chain is a study of human T cells and chemical hapten exposure. Study in general: Alopecia areata, totalis or universalis affected patients who were mostly female.

Trimming shortened V by 3 bases and J by 2 bases, and 12 bases separated the two germline ends. In germline, CDR1 is LGHNA, CDR2 YNFKEQ. The CDR3 length is 15 residues. It was the library that attached unique molecular identifiers to individual cDNA molecules. TCRdb reprocessed the RACE reads via MiXCR and lists one record per CDR3 protein. Here the sample spans some 100,000 distinct CDR3 sequences, about 9.3% being singletons. This sample's time point: patch test 2, 6 weeks after DPC sensitization. Treatment meaning: therapeutic diphenylcyclopropenone sensitization with weekly scalp DPC. This clonotype came up many times. Its specificity is not known. Overall study results and limits: Significantly greater numbers of large CDR3 similarity clusters came from expanded TCRs than from controls.

The V gene is TRBV4-2, the J gene TRBJ2-3; D is unresolved. The receptor's source is a middle-aged woman with alopecia areata. Some clones in this sample may be carry-over from other donors' samples. Specimen: whole blood, collected in connection with sensitization to the hapten diphenylcyclopropenone (DPC). The DNA of the CDR3 is TGTGCCAGCAGCCAGATAGACTCCTACACAGATACGCAGTATTTT. Amino acids: CASSQIDSYTDTQYF.